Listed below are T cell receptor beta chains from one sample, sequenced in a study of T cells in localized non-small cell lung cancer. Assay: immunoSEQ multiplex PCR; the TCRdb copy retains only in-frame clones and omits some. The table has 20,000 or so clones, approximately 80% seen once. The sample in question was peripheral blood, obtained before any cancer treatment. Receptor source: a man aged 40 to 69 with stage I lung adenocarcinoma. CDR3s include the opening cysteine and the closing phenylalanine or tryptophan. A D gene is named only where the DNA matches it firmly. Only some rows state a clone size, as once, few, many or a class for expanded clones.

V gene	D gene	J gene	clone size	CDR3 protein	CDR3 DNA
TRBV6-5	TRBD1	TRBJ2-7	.	CASSGTGEYEQYF	TGTGCCAGCAGTGGCACAGGGGAGTACGAGCAGTACTTC
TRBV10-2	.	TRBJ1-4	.	CASSERRESEKLFF	TGCGCCAGCAGTGAACGTAGGGAAAGTGAAAAACTGTTTTTT
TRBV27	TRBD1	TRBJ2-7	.	CASSPWRDRGSEQYF	TGTGCCAGCAGCCCTTGGCGGGACAGGGGGTCCGAGCAGTACTTC
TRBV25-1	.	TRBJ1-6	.	CASSGTQSSYNSPLHF	TGTGCCAGCAGTGGGACACAGAGCTCCTATAATTCACCCCTCCACTTT
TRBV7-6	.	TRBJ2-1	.	CASSLEGASYNEQFF	TGTGCCAGCAGCTTAGAAGGGGCTTCCTACAATGAGCAGTTCTTC
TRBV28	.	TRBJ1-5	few	CASSASGLPQHF	TGTGCCAGCAGTGCCTCCGGGCTGCCCCAGCATTTT
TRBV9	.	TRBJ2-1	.	CASSVGDAYNEQFF	TGTGCCAGCAGCGTAGGGGATGCGTACAATGAGCAGTTCTTC
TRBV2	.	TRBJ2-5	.	CASEGTGLETQYF	TGTGCCAGCGAGGGTACAGGGCTAGAGACCCAGTACTTC
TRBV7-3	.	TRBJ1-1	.	CASSLTDRTEAFF	TGTGCCAGCAGCTTAACCGACAGGACTGAAGCTTTCTTT
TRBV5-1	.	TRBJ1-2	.	CASSPTGFFYGYTF	TGCGCCAGCAGCCCAACAGGGTTCTTTTATGGCTACACCTTC
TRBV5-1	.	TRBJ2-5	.	CASSLGPVQETQYF	TGCGCCAGCAGCTTGGGGCCAGTCCAAGAGACCCAGTACTTC
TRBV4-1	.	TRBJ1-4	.	CASSNSSQDDEKLFF	TGCGCCAGCAGCAATTCCAGTCAGGACGATGAAAAACTGTTTTTT
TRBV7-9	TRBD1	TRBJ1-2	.	CATTGGSDGYTF	TGTGCCACCACAGGGGGCTCGGACGGCTACACCTTC
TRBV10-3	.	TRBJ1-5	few	CAIRAAGRNQPQHF	TGTGCCATCAGAGCAGCAGGGCGGAATCAGCCCCAGCATTTT
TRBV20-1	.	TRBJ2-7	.	CSASSYEQYF	TGCAGTGCTTCCTCCTACGAGCAGTACTTC
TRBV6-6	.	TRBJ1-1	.	CASSYIAGSNTEAFF	TGTGCCAGCAGTTACATTGCAGGGAGTAACACTGAAGCTTTCTTT
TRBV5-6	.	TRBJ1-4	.	CASSSAIQNEKLFF	TGTGCCAGCAGCTCGGCCATACAAAATGAAAAACTGTTTTTT
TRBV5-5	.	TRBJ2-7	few	CASSLAEGREQYF	TGTGCCAGCAGCTTGGCCGAAGGGCGGGAGCAGTACTTC
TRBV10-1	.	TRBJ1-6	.	CASSESFNSPLHF	TGCGCCAGCAGTGAGTCATTTAATTCACCCCTCCACTTT
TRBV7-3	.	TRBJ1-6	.	CASSLWARGNSPLHF	TGTGCCAGCAGCTTATGGGCTCGGGGGAATTCACCCCTCCACTTT
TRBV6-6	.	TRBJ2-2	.	CASGVTGELFF	TGTGCCAGCGGAGTCACCGGGGAGCTGTTTTTT
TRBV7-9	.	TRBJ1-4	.	CASSLEAGGSEKLFF	TGTGCCAGCAGCTTAGAGGCAGGAGGGAGCGAAAAACTGTTTTTT
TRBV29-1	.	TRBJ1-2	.	CSVGDWQDYGYTF	TGCAGCGTTGGGGACTGGCAGGACTATGGCTACACCTTC
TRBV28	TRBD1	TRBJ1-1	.	CASSLGGAGGSFKRAFF	TGTGCCAGCAGTTTAGGGGGGGCAGGGGGCTCGTTCAAGCGGGCTTTCTTT
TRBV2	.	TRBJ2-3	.	CASTRTPGDTQYF	TGTGCCAGCACTCGGACCCCGGGGGATACGCAGTATTTT
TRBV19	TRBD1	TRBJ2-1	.	CASSPRQGPYNEQFF	TGTGCCAGTAGTCCCCGACAGGGGCCCTACAATGAGCAGTTCTTC
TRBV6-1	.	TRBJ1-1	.	CASSLLENTEAFF	TGTGCCAGCAGTCTCCTTGAGAACACTGAAGCTTTCTTT
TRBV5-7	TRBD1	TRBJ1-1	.	CASSFLTGGVDTEAFF	TGTGCCAGCAGCTTCCTTACAGGGGGCGTGGACACTGAAGCTTTCTTT
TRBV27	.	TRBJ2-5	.	CASSLGVQETQYF	TGTGCCAGCAGTTTGGGGGTACAAGAGACCCAGTACTTC
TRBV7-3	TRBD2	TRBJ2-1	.	CASSLSAGANEQFF	TGTGCCAGCAGCTTATCGGCGGGAGCTAATGAGCAGTTCTTC
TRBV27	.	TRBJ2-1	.	CASSPRDGNLAYNEQFF	TGTGCCAGCAGTCCCCGGGACGGGAATTTAGCGTACAATGAGCAGTTCTTC
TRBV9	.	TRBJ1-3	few	CASSVLDNSAGNTIYF	TGTGCCAGCAGCGTCCTCGATAACAGCGCTGGAAACACCATATATTTT
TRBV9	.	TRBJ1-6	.	CASTLDQGDNSPLHF	TGTGCCAGCACCTTAGACCAGGGCGATAATTCACCCCTCCACTTT
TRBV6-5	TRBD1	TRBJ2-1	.	CASSYLGTGDYNEQFF	TGTGCCAGCAGTTACCTCGGGACAGGGGACTACAATGAGCAGTTCTTC
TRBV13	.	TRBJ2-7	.	CASRLQGASSYEQYF	TGTGCCAGCAGGCTACAGGGTGCGAGCTCCTACGAGCAGTACTTC
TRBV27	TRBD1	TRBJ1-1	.	CASSSTGGQEKTEAFF	TGTGCCAGCAGTTCCACAGGGGGACAGGAAAAAACTGAAGCTTTCTTT
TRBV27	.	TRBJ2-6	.	CASSLKLRGAGGANVLTF	TGTGCCAGCAGTTTAAAATTAAGGGGGGCCGGTGGGGCCAACGTCCTGACTTTC
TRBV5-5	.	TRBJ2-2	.	CASSLGQTGELFF	TGTGCCAGCAGCTTAGGACAGACCGGGGAGCTGTTTTTT
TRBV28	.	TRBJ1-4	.	CASSLNQISTEKLFF	TGTGCCAGCAGCTTAAATCAGATTTCGACCGAAAAACTGTTTTTT
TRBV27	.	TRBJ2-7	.	CASSLSMGQGYEQYF	TGTGCCAGCAGTTTATCGATGGGACAAGGCTACGAGCAGTACTTC
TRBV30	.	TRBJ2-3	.	CAWSAQDTQYF	TGTGCCTGGAGTGCCCAAGATACGCAGTATTTT
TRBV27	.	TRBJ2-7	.	CASSLLGGDYEQYF	TGTGCCAGCAGTTTATTGGGCGGAGACTACGAGCAGTACTTC
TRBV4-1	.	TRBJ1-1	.	CASSLQPRKGGVEAFF	TGCGCCAGCAGCCTCCAACCCCGGAAAGGGGGAGTTGAAGCTTTCTTT
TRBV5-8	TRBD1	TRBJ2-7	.	CASSSRDRGYEQYF	TGTGCCAGCAGCTCCAGGGACAGGGGCTACGAGCAGTACTTC
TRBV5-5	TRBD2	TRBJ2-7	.	CASSLVLAGVYEQYF	TGTGCCAGCAGCTTGGTCCTAGCGGGGGTCTACGAGCAGTACTTC
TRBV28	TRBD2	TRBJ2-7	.	CASSAGSGQQYF	TGTGCCAGCTCAGCGGGATCCGGGCAGCAGTACTTC
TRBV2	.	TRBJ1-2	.	CATKYNYGYTF	TGTGCCACCAAATACAACTATGGCTACACCTTC
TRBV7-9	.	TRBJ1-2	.	CASSLVGGEGYTF	TGTGCCAGCAGCTTAGTTGGGGGAGAGGGCTACACCTTC
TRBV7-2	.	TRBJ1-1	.	CASSVGLGTEAFF	TGTGCCAGCAGCGTCGGACTGGGCACTGAAGCTTTCTTT
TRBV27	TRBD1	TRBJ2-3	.	CASSLRTGADTQYF	TGTGCCAGCAGTTTGCGGACAGGGGCCGATACGCAGTATTTT
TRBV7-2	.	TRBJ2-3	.	CASSLDWGDTQYF	TGTGCCAGCAGCCTGGACTGGGGAGATACGCAGTATTTT
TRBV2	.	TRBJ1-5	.	CASSEGPRTVNQPQHF	TGTGCCAGCAGTGAAGGACCCCGCACAGTCAATCAGCCCCAGCATTTT
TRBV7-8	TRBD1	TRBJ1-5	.	CASSLTGARNQPQHF	TGTGCCAGCAGCTTAACAGGGGCTAGGAATCAGCCCCAGCATTTT
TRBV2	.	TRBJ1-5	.	CASSDRARSQPQHF	TGTGCCAGCAGTGATAGGGCGAGGAGTCAGCCCCAGCATTTT
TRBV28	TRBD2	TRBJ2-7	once	CASSTQREAYEQYF	TGTGCCAGCAGTACTCAGCGGGAAGCCTACGAGCAGTACTTC
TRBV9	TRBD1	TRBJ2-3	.	CASTHNPDRATDAQYF	TGTGCCAGCACCCATAACCCCGACAGGGCGACAGATGCGCAGTATTTT
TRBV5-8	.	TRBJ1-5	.	CASSETDYSNQPQHF	TGTGCCAGCAGCGAGACGGATTATAGCAATCAGCCCCAGCATTTT
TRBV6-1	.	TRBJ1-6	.	CASSPRGSSNSPLHF	TGTGCCAGCAGTCCCCGGGGGTCCTCTAATTCACCCCTCCACTTT
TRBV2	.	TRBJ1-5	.	CASTQRGQVEAQHF	TGTGCCAGCACCCAGCGAGGGCAGGTAGAGGCCCAGCATTTT